This paragraph reports one T cell receptor beta chain. Its antigen is undetermined. PCR involved 60 Vbeta and 13 Jbeta primers. Libraries were prepared by immunoSEQ multiplex PCR; TCRdb keeps only in-frame clonotypes and omits some of them. This table holds 110,000 or so clones, 82% found once. The CDR3 has 16 residues. Germline V gene data show CDR1 as SGHDT and CDR2 as YYEEEE. The data were taken from a study of cytomegalovirus exposure and HLA in healthy donors. Study results and limitations: In an earlier analysis, most TCR beta V segments were productive about 87% or about 30% of the time.

The sequencing sample was made of PBMCs. The clonotype comes from a woman aged 18 to 35 in good health and CMV-seronegative. The chain joins TRBV5-6 to TRBJ2-5; TRBD2 might be the D (7 bases). The J call is doubtful: the DNA matches TRBJ2-7 better. Written as DNA, the CDR3 is TGTGCCAGCAGCACCCCCCGGGGGGCGGCACTAGACGAGCAGTACTTC. This gives the protein CASSTPRGAALDEQYF.